A selection of T cell receptor beta chains follows, all from one sample in a study of T cell changes during pregnancy in multiple sclerosis. Here immunoSEQ multiplex PCR was the method, and the copy in TCRdb shows in-frame clones only, minus some. The table lists roughly 40,000 clones, 91% of them singletons. This specimen consisted of CD8+ T cells from peripheral blood mononuclear cells, obtained before pregnancy. These receptors all stem from a female donor with multiple sclerosis, enrolled in a pregnancy study. The CDR3 runs from the conserved cysteine through the conserved F or W. D genes are given only for firm matches. For some rows the clone size is stated as once, few or many, or as a class when expanded; others skip it.

V,size,J,D,CDR3,DNA
TRBV10-3,-,TRBJ2-2,TRBD2,CATLTTSGGGNTGELFF,TGTGCCACCCTAACGACTAGCGGTGGGGGGAACACCGGGGAGCTGTTTTTT
TRBV6-1,-,TRBJ1-3,TRBD1,CASSELDRAYSGNTIYF,TGTGCCAGCAGTGAATTGGACAGGGCCTACTCTGGAAACACCATATATTTT
TRBV27,-,TRBJ2-2,TRBD1,CASSQLGTGVIGELFF,TGTGCCAGCAGCCAACTGGGGACAGGGGTTATCGGGGAGCTGTTTTTT
TRBV5-1,-,TRBJ1-2,-,CASSPWGDGYTF,TGCGCCAGCAGCCCCTGGGGGGATGGCTACACCTTC
TRBV7-3,-,TRBJ2-1,TRBD2,CASSLNPGLVPNEQFF,TGTGCCAGCAGCTTAAACCCGGGACTAGTCCCCAATGAGCAGTTCTTC
TRBV28,few,TRBJ1-5,TRBD1,CASSPGQGIQPQHF,TGTGCCAGCAGTCCCGGACAGGGAATTCAGCCCCAGCATTTT
TRBV7-7,once,TRBJ2-1,TRBD2,CASSPVSGRADLSEQFF,TGTGCTAGCAGCCCAGTTAGCGGGAGGGCCGATCTTAGTGAGCAGTTCTTC
TRBV5-6,-,TRBJ1-5,-,CASSLGLANQPQHF,TGTGCCAGCAGCTTGGGGCTAGCCAATCAGCCCCAGCATTTT
TRBV2,-,TRBJ2-3,TRBD2,CASSEGTSGISDTQYF,TGTGCCAGCAGTGAAGGGACTAGCGGGATTTCAGATACGCAGTATTTT
TRBV9,-,TRBJ2-7,-,CASSPAASYEQYF,TGTGCCAGCAGCCCCGCGGCGTCCTACGAGCAGTACTTC
TRBV5-1,-,TRBJ2-1,-,CASSWLVGLNEQFF,TGCGCCAGCAGCTGGCTAGTAGGCCTCAATGAGCAGTTCTTC
TRBV7-8,-,TRBJ2-3,TRBD2,CASQMGLAPDTDTQYF,TGTGCCAGCCAAATGGGACTAGCGCCCGACACAGATACGCAGTATTTT
TRBV5-1,few,TRBJ2-7,TRBD2,CATSGGSYSVAYEQYF,TGCGCCACCTCGGGGGGGAGCTATAGCGTAGCATACGAGCAGTACTTC
TRBV7-9,-,TRBJ2-3,TRBD2,CASSPLAGFSTDTQYF,TGTGCCAGCAGCCCCCTAGCGGGGTTTAGCACAGATACGCAGTATTTT
TRBV4-1,-,TRBJ2-7,-,CASSPHEGSAYEQYF,TGCGCCAGCAGCCCTCACGAGGGAAGCGCCTACGAGCAGTACTTC
TRBV25-1,few,TRBJ2-1,TRBD2,CASRPSGEGEQFF,TGTGCCAGCAGGCCTAGCGGGGAGGGTGAGCAGTTCTTC
TRBV19,-,TRBJ2-1,TRBD2,CASSIDLGAGENEQFF,TGTGCCAGTAGTATAGATTTAGGAGCGGGGGAAAATGAGCAGTTCTTC
TRBV28,-,TRBJ2-1,TRBD1,CASSYTGGGYNEQFF,TGTGCCAGCAGTTACACAGGGGGTGGGTACAATGAGCAGTTCTTC
TRBV27,-,TRBJ1-5,-,CASSFVQGQPQHF,TGTGCCAGCAGTTTTGTTCAGGGTCAGCCCCAGCATTTT
TRBV27,-,TRBJ2-1,TRBD2,CASRHPGLLNEQFF,TGTGCCAGCAGACACCCGGGACTACTAAATGAGCAGTTCTTC
TRBV5-8,-,TRBJ1-1,TRBD1,CASRDRGLNTEAFF,TGTGCCAGTCGGGACAGGGGATTGAACACTGAAGCTTTCTTT
TRBV2,once,TRBJ1-1,-,CASSAGVGLNTEAFF,TGTGCCAGCAGTGCAGGGGTCGGTCTGAACACTGAAGCTTTCTTT
TRBV9,-,TRBJ2-7,-,CAAGQSYEQYF,TGTGCCGCGGGACAGTCCTACGAGCAGTACTTC
TRBV6-1,-,TRBJ2-1,TRBD2,CASRQVLAGEVEQFF,TGTGCCAGCAGACAAGTACTAGCGGGAGAGGTAGAGCAGTTCTTC
TRBV10-3,-,TRBJ2-7,-,CAISGGRDSSYEQYF,TGTGCCATCAGTGGGGGTCGGGATAGCTCCTACGAGCAGTACTTC
TRBV19,-,TRBJ2-1,-,CASSISLVNEQFF,TGTGCCAGTAGTATTAGCCTAGTCAATGAGCAGTTCTTC
TRBV10-3,-,TRBJ2-7,TRBD2,CAISASPSAGGPEQYF,TGTGCCATCAGTGCGTCGCCTAGTGCGGGAGGGCCTGAGCAGTACTTC
TRBV30,-,TRBJ2-1,TRBD2,CASEASGSSYNEQFF,TGTGCCTCGGAGGCTAGCGGGAGCTCCTACAATGAGCAGTTCTTC
TRBV27,-,TRBJ2-6,-,CASSYRDSGANVLTF,TGTGCCAGCAGTTACCGGGACTCTGGGGCCAACGTCCTGACTTTC
TRBV10-3,-,TRBJ2-6,TRBD1,CAISESDRVGANVLTF,TGTGCCATCAGTGAGTCGGACAGGGTAGGGGCCAACGTCCTGACTTTC
TRBV4-1,-,TRBJ2-7,TRBD2,CASSQDEAGGYEQYF,TGCGCCAGCAGCCAAGATGAAGCGGGAGGCTACGAGCAGTACTTC
TRBV28,-,TRBJ1-2,-,CASSPEGGDYGYTF,TGTGCCAGCAGTCCAGAGGGGGGGGACTATGGCTACACCTTC
TRBV28,-,TRBJ1-1,TRBD1,CASRPVTGLDTEAFF,TGTGCCAGCAGACCAGTGACAGGGCTGGACACTGAAGCTTTCTTT
TRBV27,-,TRBJ1-3,-,CASSPQGGGNTIYF,TGTGCCAGCAGTCCGCAGGGTGGGGGAAACACCATATATTTT
TRBV2,-,TRBJ2-7,-,CASRARGYEEQYF,TGTGCCAGCAGGGCCCGAGGGTACGAGGAGCAGTACTTC
TRBV30,-,TRBJ2-7,-,CAWSQTSYEQYF,TGTGCCTGGAGTCAGACTAGTTACGAGCAGTACTTC
TRBV2,-,TRBJ2-7,-,CASSEAIGRDEQYF,TGTGCCAGCAGTGAAGCGATCGGGAGAGACGAGCAGTACTTC